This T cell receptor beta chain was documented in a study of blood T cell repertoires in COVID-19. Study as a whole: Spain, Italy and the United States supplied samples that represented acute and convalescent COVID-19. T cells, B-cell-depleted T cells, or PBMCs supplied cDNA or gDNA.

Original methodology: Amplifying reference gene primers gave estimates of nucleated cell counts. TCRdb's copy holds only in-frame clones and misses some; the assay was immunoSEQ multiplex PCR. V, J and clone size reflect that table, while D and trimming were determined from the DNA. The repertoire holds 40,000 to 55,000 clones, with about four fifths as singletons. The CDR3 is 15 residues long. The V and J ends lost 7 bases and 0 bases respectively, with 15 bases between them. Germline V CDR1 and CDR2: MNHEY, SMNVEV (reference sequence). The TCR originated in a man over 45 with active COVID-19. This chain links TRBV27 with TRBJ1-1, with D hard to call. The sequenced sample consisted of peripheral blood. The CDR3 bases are TGTGCCAGCATTATCCGAGGAGGGATGAACACTGAAGCTTTCTTT. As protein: CASIIRGGMNTEAFF.